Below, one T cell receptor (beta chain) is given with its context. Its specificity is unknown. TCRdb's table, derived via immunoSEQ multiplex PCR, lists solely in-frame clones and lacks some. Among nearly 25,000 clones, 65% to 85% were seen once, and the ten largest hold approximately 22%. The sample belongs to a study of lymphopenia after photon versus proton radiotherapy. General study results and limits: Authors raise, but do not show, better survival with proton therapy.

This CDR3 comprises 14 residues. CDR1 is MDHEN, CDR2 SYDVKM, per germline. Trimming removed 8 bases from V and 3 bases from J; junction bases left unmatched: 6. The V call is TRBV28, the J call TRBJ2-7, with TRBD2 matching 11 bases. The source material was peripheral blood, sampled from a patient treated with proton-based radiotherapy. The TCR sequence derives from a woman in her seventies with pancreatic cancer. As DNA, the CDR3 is TGTGCCAGCGGATCCGGGACTAGCGGCTACGAGCAGTACTTC. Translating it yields CASGSGTSGYEQYF.